This TCR beta chain was profiled in a study of OX40 agonist ivuxolimab in advanced cancers. General study findings and limits: CD8+ T cells showed, on average, more clonal expansion than CD4+ cells.

A remark on this clone: Its antigen is as yet unknown.

The germline CDR1 and CDR2 sequences are SGHRS and YFSETQ. The CDR3 runs 13 residues. With 4 bases clipped from V and 2 bases from J, the junction kept 3 bases outside the gene matches. The method was immunoSEQ multiplex PCR; TCRdb's version includes in-frame clones alone and lacks a portion of them. The sample shows more than 95,000 clones, around 92% of them seen only once. This specimen was CD4+ or CD8+ T cells sorted from blood, taken in a trial of the OX40 agonist ivuxolimab. This chain links TRBV5-1 with TRBJ2-7, with 7 bases that match TRBD2. This receptor was obtained from an adult with an advanced solid tumor such as melanoma, head and neck, liver or kidney cancer. CDR3 sequence reads: CASSREGPYEQYF. The DNA of the CDR3 is TGCGCCAGCAGCAGGGAGGGACCCTACGAGCAGTACTTC.